This T cell receptor beta chain was recorded in a study of cytomegalovirus exposure and HLA in healthy donors. There are 17 residues in the CDR3. CDR1 is LNHDA and CDR2 is SQIVND in the germline V gene (reference sequence). V lost 8 bases to trimming and J lost 10 bases; unmatched junction nucleotides: 15. The PCR contained 60 Vbeta and 13 Jbeta primers. Clones were read by immunoSEQ multiplex PCR, and TCRdb kept only the in-frame ones, dropping some. The repertoire holds about 160,000 clones, 80% to 85% seen once, with 0.95% to 1.5% in the top ten. The specimen was PBMCs. This sequence was found in a boy aged 2-9 years in good health and CMV-seronegative. J is TRBJ2-6 and V is TRBV19; 12 bases map to TRBD2. Here the CDR3 DNA reads TGTGCCAGTCTGCTGCTGACTAGCGGGAGAGATCAGAACGTCCTGACTTTC. Translation: CASLLLTSGRDQNVLTF.